The 26 T cell receptor beta chains listed next were all sequenced from one sample in a study of OX40 agonist ivuxolimab in advanced cancers. Profiled with immunoSEQ multiplex PCR; TCRdb holds only in-frame clones, not every one. The data show approximately 47,000 clones, with 80% to 95% seen just once and approximately 6.7% held by the top ten. The material was CD4+ or CD8+ T cells sorted from blood, obtained in a trial of the OX40 agonist ivuxolimab. Receptors originate from an adult with an advanced solid tumor such as melanoma, head and neck, liver or kidney cancer.

The rearrangement uses TRBV13 and TRBJ1-1; perhaps TRBD1 as D (5 bases). Looked up from germline, CDR1 is PRHDT and CDR2 is FYEKMQ (reference sequence). The CDR3 extends over 13 amino acids. The V end was cut by 4 bases, the J end by 1 base, with 7 bases between. DNA of the CDR3: TGTGCCAGCAGCTCGGGACCGAACACTGAAGCTTTCTTT. Its translation is CASSSGPNTEAFF.

The chain joins TRBV13 to TRBJ1-5; D remains unclear. This CDR3 is 13 amino acids long. Germline V gives CDR1 PRHDT, CDR2 FYEKMQ (reference sequence). V was pared by 3 bases and J by 6 bases, with 9 bases between. This CDR3 reads CASSFSTGQPQHF. In nucleotides, the CDR3 is TGTGCCAGCAGCTTTTCAACGGGTCAGCCCCAGCATTTT.

The chain combines TRBV7-9 with TRBJ1-2; TRBD1 aligns across 9 bases. Germline CDR1 and CDR2: SEHNR and FQNEAQ (reference sequence). The CDR3 sequence is 14 residues long. With 6 bases clipped from V and 2 bases from J, the junction kept 4 bases outside the gene matches. For the CDR3, the DNA is TGTGCCAGCAGTGGGACAGGGAGAAACTATGGCTACACCTTC. Its translation is CASSGTGRNYGYTF.

The chain links TRBV19 to TRBJ1-1; no firm D call. The CDR3 spans 13 residues. Germline V lookup: CDR1 LNHDA, CDR2 SQIVND (reference sequence). The V gene lost 7 bases and the J gene lost 9 bases, with 18 bases spanning the gap. The CDR3 spells CASTPGSRSQAFF. The CDR3 region has the DNA TGTGCCAGTACCCCAGGTAGTAGGTCCCAAGCTTTCTTT.

The CDR3 sequence: CASRRVHNEQFF. The CDR3 DNA reads as TGCGCCAGCAGAAGGGTCCACAATGAGCAGTTCTTC. The gene calls are TRBV5-1 and TRBJ2-1; D remains ambiguous. V was clipped by 5 bases and J by 5 bases, with 8 bases between them. Germline V gene sequence: CDR1 SGHRS, CDR2 YFSETQ. The CDR3 contains 12 residues.

The rearrangement links TRBV30 to TRBJ2-1; no clear D gene. The CDR3 is 14 residues long. Germline V lookup: CDR1 GTSNPN, CDR2 SVGIG (reference sequence). The germline V and J ends were trimmed by 1 base and 3 bases, with 10 bases remaining between them. The CDR3 coding sequence is TGTGCCTGGAGTGAATCCCTTTTCTACAATGAGCAGTTCTTC. Residues: CAWSESLFYNEQFF.

The sample holds one count of this clone. The V and J genes are TRBV9 and TRBJ2-7; the D is unclear. The CDR3 covers 15 residues. Deletions cut 4 bases from V and 2 bases from J, with 16 bases between. Per the germline V gene, CDR1 is SGDLS and CDR2 is YYNGEE. The CDR3 DNA reads TGTGCCAGCAGCCCTGGGCAGACCCTACCCTACGAGCAGTACTTC. It codes for CASSPGQTLPYEQYF. Combining the CDR3 with reference TRBV9 and TRBJ2-7 gives the whole variable domain DSGVTQTPKHLITATGQRVTLRCSPRSGDLSVYWYQQSLDQGLQFLIQYYNGEERAKGNILERFSAQQFPDLHSELNLSSLELGDSALYFCASSPGQTLPYEQYFGPGTRLTVT.

The chain employs TRBV5-1 and TRBJ1-1; the D gene is possibly TRBD1 (6 bases). The germline V gene has CDR1 SGHRS and CDR2 YFSETQ. The CDR3 runs 14 residues. Trimming pared 4 bases from V and 1 base from J, leaving 11 bases between. Written as DNA, the CDR3 is TGCGCCAGCAGCGAGGGGGGCTCGAACACTGAAGCTTTCTTT. Translated: CASSEGGSNTEAFF.

The rearrangement uses TRBV11-2 and TRBJ2-7, with D possibly being TRBD2 (5 bases). The CDR3 sequence is 16 residues long. Germline loops: CDR1 SGHAT, CDR2 FQNNGV. Between the trimmed V and J ends, which lost 3 bases and 2 bases, there was a span of 17 bases. CDR3: CASSFESGPRPYEQYF. The DNA of the CDR3 is TGTGCCAGCAGCTTTGAGAGCGGTCCCAGGCCCTACGAGCAGTACTTC.

The chain couples TRBV5-1 to TRBJ2-3, with no clear D. The germline CDR1 and CDR2 sequences are SGHRS and YFSETQ. Deletions cut 4 bases from V and 4 bases from J, with 13 bases between. This CDR3 comprises 14 residues. The CDR3 protein is CASSLETSPDTQYF. CDR3 nucleotide sequence: TGCGCCAGCAGCCTTGAGACGAGTCCAGATACGCAGTATTTT.

This rearrangement joins TRBV6-1 to TRBJ2-2; D gene uncertain. V was shortened by 4 bases and J by 5 bases, with 2 bases between the two germline ends. From germline, CDR1 is MNHNS and CDR2 SASEGT. The CDR3 covers 11 residues. Written as DNA, the CDR3 is TGTGCCAGCAGTGGAACCGGGGAGCTGTTTTTT. Protein: CASSGTGELFF.

The chain combines TRBV27 with TRBJ2-2; D is unresolved. V was clipped by 3 bases and J by 0 bases, with 2 bases between them. Germline V CDR1 and CDR2: MNHEY, SMNVEV (reference sequence). This CDR3 has 13 residues. The CDR3 bases are TGTGCCAGCAGTTTTACGAACACCGGGGAGCTGTTTTTT. Amino acids: CASSFTNTGELFF.

The chain carries TRBV5-5 and TRBJ2-7; D unresolved. Germline loops: CDR1 SGHKS, CDR2 YYEKEE (reference sequence). The CDR3 consists of 13 residues. Trimming cost V 4 bases and J 0 bases, with 8 bases left between them. The CDR3, as DNA: TGTGCCAGCAGCGCCCCCCGCTCCTACGAGCAGTACTTC. Amino acid sequence: CASSAPRSYEQYF.

Details on this clone: The sample contains more than one DNA sequence encoding this CDR3. V usage is TRBV5-4 and J usage is TRBJ1-1; perhaps TRBD1 as D (5 bases). The CDR3 consists of 14 residues. Germline CDR1 is SGHNT and CDR2 is YYREEE (reference sequence). V was shortened by 2 bases and J by 0 bases, with 8 bases between the two germline ends. This chain's CDR3 is CASSLRGLNTEAFF. The CDR3 DNA sequence: TGTGCCAGCAGCTTACGGGGCTTGAACACTGAAGCTTTCTTT.

The J gene is TRBJ2-7, the V gene TRBV21-1; TRBD2, the table's D call, lacks a check against the DNA. TRBV21-1 is termed a pseudogene. There are 12 residues in the CDR3. The CDR3 region is CASSFRPGEQYF. CDR3 sequence (DNA): TGTGCCAGCAGCTTCAGACCGGGGGAGCAGTACTTC.

The chain carries TRBV2 and TRBJ2-1; TRBD1 matches 9 bases. The V segment lost 2 bases and the J segment 7 bases; nucleotides outside the gene matches: 12. There are 17 residues in the CDR3. CDR1 SNHLY and CDR2 FYNNEI come from the germline V gene. CDR3 residues: CASSESAGQGMGNEQFF. The CDR3, as DNA: TGTGCCAGCAGTGAATCCGCGGGACAGGGAATGGGGAATGAGCAGTTCTTC.

The V call is TRBV4-1, the J call TRBJ2-7, with D tentatively TRBD1 (5 bases). The V gene's germline CDR1 is MGHRA and CDR2 YSYEKL. The CDR3 sequence is 13 residues long. V dropped 1 base and J dropped 2 bases, with 6 bases sitting between them. The CDR3 loop is CASSQVDTYEQYF. The DNA of the CDR3 is TGCGCCAGCAGCCAAGTGGACACCTACGAGCAGTACTTC.

This sequence joins TRBV14 and TRBJ2-1, with D uncertain. Germline values: CDR1 SGHDN, CDR2 FVKESK. V dropped 1 base and J dropped 10 bases, with 8 bases sitting between them. The CDR3 extends over 12 amino acids. The DNA for the CDR3 is TGTGCCAGCAGCCAAGGGGGAAACGAGCAGTTCTTC. Encoded protein: CASSQGGNEQFF.

The chain uses TRBV7-6 and TRBJ1-1, with D tentatively TRBD1 (5 bases). The CDR3 covers 16 residues. With 1 base removed from V and 3 bases from J, the gap between germline ends came to 15 bases. CDR1 and CDR2 from the germline V gene are SGHVS and FNYEAQ. The CDR3 loop reads CASSLDVSTVDTEAFF. As DNA, the CDR3 is TGTGCCAGCAGCTTAGACGTTTCGACAGTTGACACTGAAGCTTTCTTT.

The V and J genes are TRBV11-2 and TRBJ2-2, with D uncertain. The CDR3 is 14 amino acids. From germline, CDR1 is SGHAT and CDR2 FQNNGV. V was trimmed by 8 bases and J by 5 bases, leaving 15 bases between them. In nucleotides, the CDR3 is TGTGCCAGCCCCACCAACAGACCTACCGGGGAGCTGTTTTTT. Translating it yields CASPTNRPTGELFF. The full variable domain, with the rest looked up from reference TRBV11-2 and TRBJ2-2, is EAGVAQSPRYKIIEKRQSVAFWCNPISGHATLYWYQQILGQGPKLLIQFQNNGVVDDSQLPKDRFSAERLKGVDSTLKIQPAKLEDSAVYLCASPTNRPTGELFFGEGSRLTVL.

The chain couples TRBV2 to TRBJ1-2, with 9 bases identical to TRBD1. Trimming took 11 bases from V and 7 from J; bases not matched to a gene: 17. Germline CDR1 reads SNHLY; CDR2 reads FYNNEI. This CDR3 comprises 15 residues. The CDR3 spells CASAVTGGASSGYTF. CDR3 coding DNA: TGTGCCTCAGCAGTAACAGGGGGCGCCTCGAGTGGCTACACCTTC.

The chain carries TRBV6-1 and TRBJ1-4; weak D call: TRBD1 (6 bases). CDR1 is MNHNS, CDR2 SASEGT, per germline. V was shortened by 8 bases and J by 5 bases, with 18 bases between the two germline ends. This CDR3 is 15 amino acids long. CDR3 sequence (DNA): TGTGCCAGCGCAAACGCCGCAGGACAGAATGAAAAACTGTTTTTT. It is translated as CASANAAGQNEKLFF.

The chain links TRBV7-2 to TRBJ2-1; 8 bases map to TRBD1. In germline, CDR1 is SGHTA, CDR2 FQGNSA. V shed 3 bases and J 2 bases; nucleotides not matched to a gene: 6. The CDR3 has 16 residues. The CDR3 nucleotides read TGTGCCAGCAGCTTCTTTGACAGGGGAGCCTACAATGAGCAGTTCTTC. As protein: CASSFFDRGAYNEQFF.

The chain joins TRBV10-1 to TRBJ2-2; D remains unclear. V lost 0 bases and J lost 6, with 8 bases in between. This CDR3 has 14 amino acids. Germline V CDR1 and CDR2: WNHNN, SYGVQD (reference sequence). The chain's CDR3 is CASSESNEAGELFF. The CDR3, as DNA: TGCGCCAGCAGTGAGTCGAATGAGGCCGGGGAGCTGTTTTTT.

This chain links TRBV9 with TRBJ2-3; TRBD2 aligns across 11 bases. CDR3 length equals 16 residues. Germline-derived CDR1 and CDR2 are SGDLS and YYNGEE. Trimming took 3 bases from V and 4 from J; bases not matched to a gene: 7. CDR3 residues: CASSGGTSGRADTQYF. CDR3 DNA: TGTGCCAGCAGCGGAGGGACTAGCGGACGCGCAGATACGCAGTATTTT.

The rearrangement joins TRBV9 to TRBJ1-2; possible D gene TRBD1, 6 bases. The germline V gene encodes CDR1 SGDLS and CDR2 YYNGEE. This CDR3 has 15 residues. V was pared by 3 bases and J by 7 bases, with 19 bases between. The DNA for the CDR3 is TGTGCCAGCAGCGGCCCCCGGGACACCTCGCGTGGCTACACCTTC. Translating gives CASSGPRDTSRGYTF.